What follows are 5 T cell receptor beta chains derived from one specimen sequenced in a study of monozygotic twins with inflammatory bowel disease. No DNA is given; TCRdb re-called the 5' RACE reads and lists each CDR3 protein once. This table lists 150,000 to 200,000 distinct CDR3 sequences. The sequencing input was blood. These TCRs come from a human donor with ulcerative colitis or Crohn's disease, or a healthy co-twin of an affected twin (not recorded which).

The chain couples TRBV5-6 to TRBJ2-5; TCRdb picks TRBD1, but there is no DNA to check that call. CDR1 SGHDT and CDR2 YYEEEE come from the germline V gene. The CDR3 is made up of 14 amino acids. The CDR3 sequence: CASSSQGAGETQYF.

This chain connects TRBV10-2 to TRBJ2-3; the TCRdb D gene call, TRBD1, has no DNA to confirm it. This CDR3 has 14 residues. Germline CDR1 is WSHSY and CDR2 is SAAADI. CDR3: CASRRGGVGDTQYF.

V usage is TRBV6-5 and J usage is TRBJ2-7; TCRdb lists TRBD1, though no DNA is available to test this call. This CDR3 comprises 16 residues. Germline V gene lookup returns CDR1 MNHEY and CDR2 SVGAGI. The chain's CDR3 is CASSYSTGGSTYEQYF.

The gene calls are TRBV4-3 and TRBJ1-3; lacking DNA, the TRBD1 call made by TCRdb goes unchecked. The CDR3 is made up of 15 amino acids. Germline loops: CDR1 LGHNA, CDR2 YSLEER. The CDR3 loop reads CASSQDRGPGNTIYF.

The gene calls are TRBV5-4 and TRBJ2-2; TCRdb designates TRBD2, a call that cannot be tested without DNA. Germline V gene lookup returns CDR1 SGHNT and CDR2 YYREEE (reference sequence). CDR3 length equals 16 residues. The CDR3 sequence: CASSPGPSVGPGELFF. The full variable domain, its missing parts supplied by reference TRBV5-4 and TRBJ2-2, is ETGVTQSPTHLIKTRGQQVTLRCSSQSGHNTVSWYQQALGQGPQFIFQYYREEENGRGNFPPRFSGLQFPNYSSELNVNALELDDSALYLCASSPGPSVGPGELFFGEGSRLTVL.